The clone carrying this T cell receptor beta chain was seen repeatedly, ten times or more. The antigen is not known. The data stem from a study of neurological immune-mediated disorders. The length of the CDR3 is 14 residues. The V end was cut by 3 bases, the J end by 3 bases, with 12 bases between. From germline, CDR1 is DFQATT and CDR2 SNEGSKA (reference sequence). The study's findings and limits: Across subjects, expanded clones had no CDR3 amino acid sequences in common, pointing to private repertoires in all groups.

Synthesis of cDNA used 5'RACE (with 10-nucleotide random UMIs). MiXCR, applied by TCRdb to the 5' RACE reads, yields one record per CDR3 protein. Of about 53,000 distinct CDR3 sequences listed, around a sixth are singletons. What was sequenced was PBMCs. The chain couples TRBV20-1 to TRBJ2-1; the D gene is possibly TRBD2 (5 bases). The clonotype originates from a man aged 60 to 75 in good health. CDR3 sequence reads: CSASVGSGYNEQFF. CDR3 DNA: TGCAGTGCTAGTGTAGGGAGCGGCTACAATGAGCAGTTCTTC.